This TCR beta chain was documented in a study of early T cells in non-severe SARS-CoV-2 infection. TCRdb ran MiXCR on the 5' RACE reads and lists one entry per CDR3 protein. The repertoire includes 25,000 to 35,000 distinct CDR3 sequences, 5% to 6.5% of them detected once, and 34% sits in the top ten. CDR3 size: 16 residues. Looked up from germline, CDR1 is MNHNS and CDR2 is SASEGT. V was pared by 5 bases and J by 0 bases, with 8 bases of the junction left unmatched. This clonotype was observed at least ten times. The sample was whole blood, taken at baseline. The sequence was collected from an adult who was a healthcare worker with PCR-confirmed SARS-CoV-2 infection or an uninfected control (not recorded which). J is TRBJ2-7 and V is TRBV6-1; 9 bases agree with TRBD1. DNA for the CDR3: TGTGCCAGCAGTAGAGATGCGGGACAGGGCTCCTACGAGCAGTACTTC. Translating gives CASSRDAGQGSYEQYF.